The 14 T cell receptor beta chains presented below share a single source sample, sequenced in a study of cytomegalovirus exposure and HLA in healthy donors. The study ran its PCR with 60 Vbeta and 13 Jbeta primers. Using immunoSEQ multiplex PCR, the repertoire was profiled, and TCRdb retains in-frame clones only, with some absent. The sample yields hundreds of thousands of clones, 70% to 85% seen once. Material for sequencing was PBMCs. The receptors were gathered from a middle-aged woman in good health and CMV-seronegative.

CDR3 region: CASSREGAQTTNEKLFF. In nucleotides, the CDR3 is TGTGCCAGCAGTCGAGAGGGGGCTCAGACCACTAATGAAAAACTGTTTTTT. V usage is TRBV7-9 and J usage is TRBJ1-4, with 7 nucleotides matching TRBD1. The CDR3 totals 17 residues. V was pared by 6 bases and J by 2 bases, with 12 bases of the junction left unmatched. The germline V gene has CDR1 SEHNR and CDR2 FQNEAQ (reference sequence).

CDR3 nucleotides: TGCAGCGTTACCCACCTCACAGGATCCTACGAGCAGTACTTC. Translation gives CSVTHLTGSYEQYF. The genes are TRBV29-1 and TRBJ2-7, with D possibly being TRBD1 (5 bases). With 5 bases removed from V and 1 base from J, the gap between germline ends came to 15 bases. The germline V gene encodes CDR1 SQVTM and CDR2 ANQGSEA. This CDR3 contains 14 residues.

CDR3 in amino acids: CASISWRNTGELFF. The DNA for the CDR3 is TGTGCCAGCATTTCGTGGAGGAACACCGGGGAGCTGTTTTTT. The rearrangement links TRBV28 to TRBJ2-2; D gene ambiguous. Germline assignment: CDR1 MDHEN and CDR2 SYDVKM. V lost 7 bases to trimming and J lost 1 base, with 10 bases between them. This CDR3 contains 14 residues.

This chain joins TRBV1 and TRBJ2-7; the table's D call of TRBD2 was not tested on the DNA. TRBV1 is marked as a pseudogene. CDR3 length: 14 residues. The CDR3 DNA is TGCACCAGCAGCCTTCGCGGGGGGGTCTACGAGCAGTACTTC. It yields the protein CTSSLRGGVYEQYF.

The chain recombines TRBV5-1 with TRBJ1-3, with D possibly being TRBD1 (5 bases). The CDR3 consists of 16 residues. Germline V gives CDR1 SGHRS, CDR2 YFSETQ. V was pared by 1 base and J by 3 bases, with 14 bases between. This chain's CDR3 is CASSLSEPGHGNTIYF. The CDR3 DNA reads TGCGCCAGCAGCTTGTCTGAGCCAGGGCATGGAAACACCATATATTTT.

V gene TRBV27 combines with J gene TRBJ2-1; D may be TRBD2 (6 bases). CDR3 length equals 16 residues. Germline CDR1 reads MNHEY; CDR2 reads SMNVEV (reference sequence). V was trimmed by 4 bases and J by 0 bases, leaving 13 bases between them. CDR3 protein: CASSSWGEDSYNEQFF. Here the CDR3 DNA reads TGTGCCAGCAGTTCGTGGGGGGAGGACTCCTACAATGAGCAGTTCTTC.

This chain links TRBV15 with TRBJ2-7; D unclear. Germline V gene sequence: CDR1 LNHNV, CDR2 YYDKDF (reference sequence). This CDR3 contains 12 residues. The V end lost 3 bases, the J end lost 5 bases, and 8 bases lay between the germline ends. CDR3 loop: CATSRSRDEQYF. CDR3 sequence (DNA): TGTGCCACCAGCAGGAGTCGGGACGAGCAGTACTTC.

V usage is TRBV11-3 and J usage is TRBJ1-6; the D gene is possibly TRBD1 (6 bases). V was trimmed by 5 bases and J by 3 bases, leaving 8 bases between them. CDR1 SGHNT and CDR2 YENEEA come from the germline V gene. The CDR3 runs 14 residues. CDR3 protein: CASSQTGYNSPLHF. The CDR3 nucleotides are TGTGCCAGCAGCCAGACAGGCTATAATTCACCCCTCCACTTT.

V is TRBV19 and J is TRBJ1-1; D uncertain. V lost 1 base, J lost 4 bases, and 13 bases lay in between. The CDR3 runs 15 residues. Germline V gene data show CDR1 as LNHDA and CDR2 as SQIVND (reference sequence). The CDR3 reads CASSIGDYGSTEAFF. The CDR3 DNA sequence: TGTGCCAGTAGTATAGGAGACTACGGTAGCACTGAAGCTTTCTTT.

CDR3 amino acids: CASSLDRITYEQYF. The CDR3 DNA is TGTGCCAGCAGCTTAGACAGGATCACTTACGAGCAGTACTTC. The chain is built from TRBV7-9 and TRBJ2-7; TRBD1 is a possible D gene (5 bases). The ends were cut back, 1 base at V and 4 bases at J, with 11 bases in the middle. Germline CDR1 is SEHNR and CDR2 is FQNEAQ (reference sequence). The CDR3 length is 14 residues. Full variable domain (outside the CDR3, taken from reference TRBV7-9 and TRBJ2-7): DTGVSQNPRHKITKRGQNVTFRCDPISEHNRLYWYRQTLGQGPEFLTYFQNEAQLEKSRLLSDRFSAERPKGSFSTLEIQRTEQGDSAMYLCASSLDRITYEQYFGPGTRLTVT.

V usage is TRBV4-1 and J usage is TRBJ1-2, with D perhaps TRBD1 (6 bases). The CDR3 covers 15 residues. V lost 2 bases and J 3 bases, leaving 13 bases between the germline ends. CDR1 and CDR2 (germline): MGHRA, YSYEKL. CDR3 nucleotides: TGCGCCAGCAGCCAACCCACAGGGTACGACTATGGCTACACCTTC. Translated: CASSQPTGYDYGYTF.

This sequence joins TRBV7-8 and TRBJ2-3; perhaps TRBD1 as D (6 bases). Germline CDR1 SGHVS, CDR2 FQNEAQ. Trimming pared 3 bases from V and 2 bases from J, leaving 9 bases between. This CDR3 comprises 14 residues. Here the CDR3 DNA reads TGTGCCAGCAGCTTGGACAGTAACACAGATACGCAGTATTTT. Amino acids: CASSLDSNTDTQYF.

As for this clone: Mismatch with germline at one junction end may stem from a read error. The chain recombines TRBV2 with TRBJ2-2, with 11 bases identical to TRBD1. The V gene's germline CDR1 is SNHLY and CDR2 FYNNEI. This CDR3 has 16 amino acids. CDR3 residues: CASNRDRGTKTGELFF. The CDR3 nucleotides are TGTGCCAGCAACAGGGACAGGGGGACGAAAACCGGGGAGCTGTTTTTT.

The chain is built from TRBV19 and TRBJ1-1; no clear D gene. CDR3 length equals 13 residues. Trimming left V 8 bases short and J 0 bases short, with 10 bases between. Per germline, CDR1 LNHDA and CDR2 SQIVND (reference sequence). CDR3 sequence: CASAPGLNTEAFF. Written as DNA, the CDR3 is TGTGCCAGTGCCCCTGGGCTGAACACTGAAGCTTTCTTT.